This T cell receptor beta chain was captured by sequencing in a study of T cell responses to AZD1222 COVID-19 vaccine. The CDR3 has 22 residues. Here immunoSEQ multiplex PCR was the method, and the copy in TCRdb shows in-frame clones only, minus some. This sample carries more than 85,000 clones, roughly nine tenths of them seen once, and the ten largest clones take under 10%. V usage is TRBV21-1 and J usage is TRBJ1-6. TRBV21-1 is assigned pseudogene status. This clonotype was sampled from an adult in good health. The sequencing used peripheral blood, collected on day 0 of AZD1222 vaccination. CDR3 residues: CASSRTGRPGAIRSSYNSPLHF. As DNA, the CDR3 is TGTGCCAGCAGCCGAACTGGCCGCCCCGGGGCGATCCGAAGCTCCTATAATTCACCCCTCCACTTT.